The entry below gives a single T cell receptor (beta chain) sequence along with its context. The sample comes from a study of cytomegalovirus exposure and HLA in healthy donors. The CDR3 spans 15 residues. V was pared by 1 base and J by 2 bases, with 12 bases between. In germline, CDR1 is SGHDT, CDR2 YYEEEE. This PCR relied on a set of 60 Vbeta primers and 13 Jbeta primers. Profiling relied on immunoSEQ multiplex PCR, and the TCRdb table lists in-frame clones only, not all of them. The sample consists of 210,000 or so clones, approximately 90% of them appearing once. The specimen was PBMCs. This clonotype was obtained from a woman in her late teens or twenties in good health and CMV-seronegative. V is TRBV5-6 and J is TRBJ1-1, with D perhaps TRBD1 (5 bases). CDR3 in DNA: TGTGCCAGCAGCTTGTATGCAGGGCTTAACACTGAAGCTTTCTTT. The encoded protein is CASSLYAGLNTEAFF.